This passage covers 8 T cell receptor beta chains from one sample sequenced in a study of identical twins. MiXCR, applied by TCRdb to the 5' RACE reads, yields one record per CDR3 protein. The table records more than 1.5 million distinct CDR3 sequences, under 35% of them present only once. Sample: cord blood. These receptors all stem from a newborn girl in good health.

In this sample, this clonotype turned up a few times. The chain carries TRBV4-1 and TRBJ2-1, with 7 bases that match TRBD2. CDR1 and CDR2 (germline): MGHRA, YSYEKL. This CDR3 has 16 residues. J lost 1 base, V lost 4 bases, and 7 bases had no gene match. CDR3 nucleotide sequence: TGCGCCAGCAGCCGCCCTGAGCGGGGATCCTACAATGAGCAGTTCTTC. Its translation is CASSRPERGSYNEQFF.

The sample holds a few counts of this clonotype. CDR3 loop: CASSLQPFNEKLFF. Written as DNA, the CDR3 is TGTGCCAGCAGTTTACAACCTTTTAATGAAAAACTGTTTTTT. The V call is TRBV12-3 or TRBV12-4, the J call TRBJ1-4; D remains unclear. The V and J ends lost 2 bases and 4 bases respectively, with 8 bases between them. The CDR3 has 14 residues.

CDR3 in amino acids: CSVEDRTGHNSPLHF. CDR3 bases: TGCAGCGTTGAAGATAGGACAGGGCATAATTCACCCCTCCACTTT. The chain carries TRBV29-1 and TRBJ1-6; 8 bases map to TRBD1. Germline lookup yields CDR1 SQVTM and CDR2 ANQGSEA. The CDR3 sequence is 15 residues long. With 0 bases clipped from V and 5 bases from J, the junction kept 3 bases outside the gene matches.

The gene calls are TRBV7-9 and TRBJ2-3; unclear D gene. The germline V and J ends were trimmed by 6 bases and 2 bases, with 12 bases remaining between them. The CDR3 runs 14 residues. Germline CDR1 SEHNR, CDR2 FQNEAQ (reference sequence). The CDR3 DNA follows: TGTGCCAGCAGTGTACAGCCACACACAGATACGCAGTATTTT. It encodes CASSVQPHTDTQYF. The full variable domain, rest sourced from reference TRBV7-9 and TRBJ2-3, is DTGVSQNPRHKITKRGQNVTFRCDPISEHNRLYWYRQTLGQGPEFLTYFQNEAQLEKSRLLSDRFSAERPKGSFSTLEIQRTEQGDSAMYLCASSVQPHTDTQYFGPGTRLTVL.

The rearrangement links TRBV6-5 to TRBJ1-2; possibly TRBD1 for D (5 bases). There are 13 residues in the CDR3. Germline V gene sequence: CDR1 MNHEY, CDR2 SVGAGI. Trimming removed 5 bases at V and 10 bases at J, with 17 bases between. The DNA of the CDR3 is TGTGCCAGCAGTCCGACTCTCAGGGTAGTCTACACCTTC. Amino acids: CASSPTLRVVYTF.

This clonotype was observed a few times. The genes are TRBV27 and TRBJ1-6; D may be TRBD1 (5 bases). The CDR3 loop spans 17 amino acids. V gave up 3 bases and J gave up 7 bases, with 19 bases separating them. The germline V gene encodes CDR1 MNHEY and CDR2 SMNVEV (reference sequence). For the CDR3, the DNA is TGTGCCAGCAGTTTGATCTTCGGCAGGGAATGGAATTCACCCCTCCACTTT. This gives the protein CASSLIFGREWNSPLHF.

Worth noting for this clonotype: Possible read error: a much larger clone is one base away. The V gene is TRBV27, the J gene TRBJ2-1; possible D gene TRBD2, 5 bases. This CDR3 is 13 amino acids long. The V and J ends lost 6 bases and 6 bases respectively, with 12 bases between them. CDR1 and CDR2 (germline): MNHEY, SMNVEV (reference sequence). CDR3 protein: CASSPTRVNEQFF. The CDR3 DNA follows: TGTGCCAGCAGCCCTACTAGGGTCAATGAGCAGTTCTTC.

This clonotype was detected a few times. V and J are TRBV5-1 and TRBJ2-6, with D possibly being TRBD1 (6 bases). Deletions cut 4 bases from V and 0 bases from J, with 11 bases between. The germline CDR1 and CDR2 sequences are SGHRS and YFSETQ. The CDR3 consists of 16 residues. Here the CDR3 DNA reads TGCGCCAGCAGCCCCGGGACACTCTCTGGGGCCAACGTCCTGACTTTC. This codes for CASSPGTLSGANVLTF.